A single sample is the source of the 9 T cell receptor beta chains below, sequenced in a study of blood T cell repertoires in COVID-19. Some clones are missing from TCRdb's copy, which holds only in-frame ones; the method was immunoSEQ multiplex PCR. In the table there are about 49,000 clones, about 92% of which are singletons. Specimen: peripheral blood. The receptors originated from a man aged 55 to 70 with COVID-19, enrolled during active disease.

The chain links TRBV28 to TRBJ1-1, with 9 bases fitting TRBD1. The CDR3 covers 14 residues. Germline assignment: CDR1 MDHEN and CDR2 SYDVKM. The trim removed 6 bases at V and 4 bases at J, leaving 6 bases unmatched. The CDR3 region is CASRVGTGFTEAFF. The CDR3 bases are TGTGCCAGCAGAGTTGGGACAGGGTTCACTGAAGCTTTCTTT. Based on the CDR3 plus reference TRBV28 and TRBJ1-1, the full variable domain is DVKVTQSSRYLVKRTGEKVFLECVQDMDHENMFWYRQDPGLGLRLIYFSYDVKMKEKGDIPEGYSVSREKKERFSLILESASTNQTSMYLCASRVGTGFTEAFFGQGTRLTVV.

This sequence joins TRBV7-2 and TRBJ1-1, with TRBD1 matching 8 bases. After removal of 4 bases from V and 8 bases from J, the junction contained 3 bases not matched to a gene. The CDR3 covers 12 residues. The V gene's germline CDR1 is SGHTA and CDR2 FQGNSA. The CDR3 nucleotides read TGTGCCAGCAGCTCAACAGGGGGAGAAGCTTTCTTT. Amino acids: CASSSTGGEAFF.

The gene calls are TRBV5-1 and TRBJ2-1; 9 bases match TRBD2. V shed 4 bases, J shed 7 bases, and the junction held 12 bases outside the gene matches. Germline CDR1 SGHRS, CDR2 YFSETQ. The CDR3 is made up of 16 amino acids. DNA of the CDR3: TGCGCCAGCAGCCCTAAACTGCGGGGGGGCGGGAATGAGCAGTTCTTC. Protein sequence: CASSPKLRGGGNEQFF.

The genes are TRBV10-1 and TRBJ2-2, with D tentatively TRBD1 (6 bases). CDR3 length equals 16 residues. V gave up 0 bases and J gave up 1 base, with 9 bases separating them. Germline assignment: CDR1 WNHNN and CDR2 SYGVQD (reference sequence). CDR3 protein: CASSESGTRNTGELFF. The CDR3 nucleotides read TGCGCCAGCAGTGAGTCAGGGACAAGGAACACCGGGGAGCTGTTTTTT.

The chain joins TRBV18 to TRBJ2-7, with D possibly TRBD2 on 5 matching bases. CDR1 is KGHSH and CDR2 is LQKENI in the germline V gene. The CDR3 has 15 amino acids. Trimming stripped 3 bases from V and 3 bases from J, with 15 bases between. This CDR3 reads CASSPGPGDLYEQYF. For the CDR3, the DNA is TGTGCCAGCTCACCGGGCCCCGGGGATCTCTACGAGCAGTACTTC.

The chain has TRBV6-6 and TRBJ1-2; D is possibly TRBD1 (5 bases). Germline assignment: CDR1 MNHNY and CDR2 SVGAGI (reference sequence). V gave up 2 bases and J gave up 1 base, with 8 bases separating them. The length of the CDR3 is 14 residues. The CDR3 reads CASSYAGVNYGYTF. The CDR3 DNA reads as TGTGCCAGCAGTTACGCGGGGGTTAACTATGGCTACACCTTC.

The CDR3 is CASSLQGINTEAFF. The CDR3 DNA follows: TGTGCCAGCAGTTTACAGGGGATCAACACTGAAGCTTTCTTT. The chain employs TRBV27 and TRBJ1-1; a weak D match, TRBD1 (6 bases). Germline values: CDR1 MNHEY, CDR2 SMNVEV (reference sequence). Trimming took 2 bases from V and 2 from J, leaving 9 bases between them. CDR3 length: 14 amino acids.

The chain employs TRBV18 and TRBJ1-2; the D gene is possibly TRBD1 (5 bases). Germline CDR1 is KGHSH and CDR2 is LQKENI. V gave up 2 bases and J gave up 7 bases, with 8 bases separating them. This CDR3 contains 12 residues. CDR3: CASSPGGSGYTF. The CDR3 region has the DNA TGTGCCAGCTCACCAGGGGGGAGTGGCTACACCTTC.

J is TRBJ1-3 and V is TRBV7-2, with D perhaps TRBD1 (6 bases). Germline V lookup: CDR1 SGHTA, CDR2 FQGNSA. The ends were cut back, 0 bases at V and 0 bases at J, with 9 bases in the middle. There are 16 residues in the CDR3. CDR3 in DNA: TGTGCCAGCAGCTTAGCTACAGGGCTCTCTGGAAACACCATATATTTT. This gives the protein CASSLATGLSGNTIYF.